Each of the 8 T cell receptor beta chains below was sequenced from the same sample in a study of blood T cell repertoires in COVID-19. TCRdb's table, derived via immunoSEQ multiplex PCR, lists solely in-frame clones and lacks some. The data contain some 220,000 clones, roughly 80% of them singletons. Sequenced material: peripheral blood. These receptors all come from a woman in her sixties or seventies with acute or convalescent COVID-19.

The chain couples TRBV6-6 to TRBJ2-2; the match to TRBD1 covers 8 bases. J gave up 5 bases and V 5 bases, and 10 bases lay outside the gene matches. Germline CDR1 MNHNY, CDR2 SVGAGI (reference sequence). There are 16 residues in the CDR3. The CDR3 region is CASSRTKDRATGELFF. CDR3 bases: TGTGCCAGCAGTCGAACCAAGGACAGGGCGACCGGGGAGCTGTTTTTT.

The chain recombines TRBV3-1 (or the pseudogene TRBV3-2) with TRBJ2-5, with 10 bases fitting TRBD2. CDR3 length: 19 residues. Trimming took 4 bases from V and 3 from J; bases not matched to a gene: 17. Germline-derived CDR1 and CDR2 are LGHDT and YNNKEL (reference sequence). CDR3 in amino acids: CASSLSGTSAAHYKETQYF. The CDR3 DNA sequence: TGTGCCAGCAGCCTATCCGGGACTAGCGCCGCACACTACAAAGAGACCCAGTACTTC.

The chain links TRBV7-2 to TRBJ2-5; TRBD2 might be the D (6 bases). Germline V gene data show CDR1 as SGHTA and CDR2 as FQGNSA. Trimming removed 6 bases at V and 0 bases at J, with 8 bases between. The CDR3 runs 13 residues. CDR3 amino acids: CASRAGYQETQYF. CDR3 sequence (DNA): TGTGCCAGCAGGGCGGGATACCAAGAGACCCAGTACTTC.

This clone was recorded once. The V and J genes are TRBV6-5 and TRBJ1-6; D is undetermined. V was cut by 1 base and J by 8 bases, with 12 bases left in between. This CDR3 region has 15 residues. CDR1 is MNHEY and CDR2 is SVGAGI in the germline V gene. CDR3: CASSYYRGRDSPLHF. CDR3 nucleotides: TGTGCCAGCAGTTACTATCGGGGTAGGGATTCACCCCTCCACTTT.

Here the CDR3 DNA reads TGTGCCATCAGTGAAGGGGAAGGGGGCCGAAAACTGTTTTTT. Translation gives CAISEGEGGRKLFF. This chain uses TRBV10-3 with TRBJ1-4; the match to TRBD1 covers 7 bases. From germline, CDR1 is ENHRY and CDR2 SYGVKD. J lost 10 bases, V lost 3 bases, and 8 bases had no gene match. There are 14 residues in the CDR3.

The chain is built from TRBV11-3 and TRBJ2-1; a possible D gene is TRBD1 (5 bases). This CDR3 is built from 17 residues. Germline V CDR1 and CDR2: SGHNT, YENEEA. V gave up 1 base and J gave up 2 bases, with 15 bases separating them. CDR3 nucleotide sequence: TGTGCCAGCAGCTTAGCTACCCGGCCAGGGACCTACAATGAGCAGTTCTTC. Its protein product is CASSLATRPGTYNEQFF.

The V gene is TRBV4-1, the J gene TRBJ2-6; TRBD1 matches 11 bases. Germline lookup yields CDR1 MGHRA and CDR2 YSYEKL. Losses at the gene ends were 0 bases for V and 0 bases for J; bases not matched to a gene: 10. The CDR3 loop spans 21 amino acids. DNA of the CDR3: TGCGCCAGCAGCCAAGATTCCTACTACGGGACAGGGGGCTCTGGGGCCAACGTCCTGACTTTC. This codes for CASSQDSYYGTGGSGANVLTF.

The CDR3: CATRGEGTDYGYTF. CDR3 coding DNA: TGTGCCACCAGAGGGGAAGGGACAGACTATGGCTACACCTTC. This sequence joins TRBV24-1 and TRBJ1-2; 7 nucleotides align to TRBD1. Germline trimming cut 7 bases from V and 3 bases from J; bases unmatched to any gene: 7. The CDR3 runs 14 residues. Germline CDR1 is KGHDR and CDR2 is SFDVKD.